This TCR beta chain was identified during a study of blood T cell repertoires in COVID-19. At the level of the study: T cells, B-cell-depleted T cells, or PBMCs provided the cDNA or gDNA that served as material.

This clone was seen a few times. The J segment lost 1 base and the V segment lost 3 bases, leaving 8 bases of the junction unmatched. CDR1 and CDR2 from the germline V gene are LNHDA and SQIVND (reference sequence). The CDR3 sequence is 17 residues long. Method: immunoSEQ multiplex PCR; TCRdb's copy keeps in-frame clones and lacks some. Among 150,000 to 200,000 clones listed, roughly 86% were seen once. The genes are TRBV19 and TRBJ2-1; 8 nucleotides line up with TRBD2. This TCR was sampled from a woman older than 75 in a cohort sampled during active or convalescent COVID-19. What was sequenced was peripheral blood. CDR3 region: CASSMIAGIGSYNEQFF. The CDR3 DNA reads TGTGCCAGTAGTATGATAGCGGGGATTGGGTCCTACAATGAGCAGTTCTTC.